Sequencing of this T cell receptor beta chain was carried out in a study of cytomegalovirus exposure and HLA in healthy donors. Use of 60 Vbeta and 13 Jbeta primers characterized the PCR. Clones were read by immunoSEQ multiplex PCR, and TCRdb kept only the in-frame ones, dropping some. The profile shows approximately 100,000 clones, approximately 70% of them singletons. V lost 6 bases to trimming and J lost 5 bases; unmatched junction nucleotides: 5. CDR1 and CDR2 (germline): LNHDA, SQIVND (reference sequence). This CDR3 contains 14 residues. The sequence derives from a boy between 10 and 17 years old in good health and CMV-seronegative. Material for sequencing was PBMCs. The chain carries TRBV19 and TRBJ1-1; 11 bases fit TRBD1. The CDR3 sequence: CASRPDRGRTEAFF. The CDR3 coding sequence is TGTGCCAGTAGACCGGACAGGGGGCGAACTGAAGCTTTCTTT. Filled out from reference TRBV19 and TRBJ1-1, the complete variable domain reads DGGITQSPKYLFRKEGQNVTLSCEQNLNHDAMYWYRQDPGQGLRLIYYSQIVNDFQKGDIAEGYSVSREKKESFPLTVTSAQKNPTAFYLCASRPDRGRTEAFFGQGTRLTVV.